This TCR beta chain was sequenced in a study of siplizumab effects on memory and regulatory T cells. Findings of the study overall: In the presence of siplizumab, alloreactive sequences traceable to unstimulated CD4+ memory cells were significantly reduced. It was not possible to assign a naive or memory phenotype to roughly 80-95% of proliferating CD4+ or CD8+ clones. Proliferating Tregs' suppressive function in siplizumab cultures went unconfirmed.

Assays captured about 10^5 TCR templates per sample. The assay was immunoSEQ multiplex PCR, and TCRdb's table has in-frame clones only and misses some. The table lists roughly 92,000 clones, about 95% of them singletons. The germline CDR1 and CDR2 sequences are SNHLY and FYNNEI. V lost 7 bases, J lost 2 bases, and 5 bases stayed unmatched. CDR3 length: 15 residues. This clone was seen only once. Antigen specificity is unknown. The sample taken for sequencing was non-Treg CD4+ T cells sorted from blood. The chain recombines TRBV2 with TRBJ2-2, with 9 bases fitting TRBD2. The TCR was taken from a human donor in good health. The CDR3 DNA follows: TGTGCCAGCAATCACCTAGCGGGAAACACCGGGGAGCTGTTTTTT. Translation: CASNHLAGNTGELFF.